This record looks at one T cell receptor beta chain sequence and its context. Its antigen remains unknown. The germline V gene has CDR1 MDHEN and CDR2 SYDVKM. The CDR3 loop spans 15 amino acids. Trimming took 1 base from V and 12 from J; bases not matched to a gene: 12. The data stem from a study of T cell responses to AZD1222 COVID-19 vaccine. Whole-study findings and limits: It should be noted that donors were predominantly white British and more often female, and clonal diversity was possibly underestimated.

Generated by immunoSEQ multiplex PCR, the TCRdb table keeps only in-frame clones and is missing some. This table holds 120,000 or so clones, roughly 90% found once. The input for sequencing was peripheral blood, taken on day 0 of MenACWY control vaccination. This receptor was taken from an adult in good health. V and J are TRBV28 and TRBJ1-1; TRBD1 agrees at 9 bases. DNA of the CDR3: TGTGCCAGCAGTTTATTCCACGCGGGACAGGGAATTCCTTTCTTT. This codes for CASSLFHAGQGIPFF.